The entry below gives a single T cell receptor (beta chain) sequence along with its context. In the library, individual cDNA molecules carried attached unique molecular identifiers. TCRdb reprocessed the 5' RACE reads via MiXCR and lists one record per CDR3 protein. This table has 90,000 to 130,000 distinct CDR3 sequences, over 10% appearing once. This sample stems from a study of early T cells in non-severe SARS-CoV-2 infection. Study as a whole: RNA in bulk from unsorted whole blood was sequenced, and chains were unpaired.

Material: whole blood. The TCR originated in an adult who was a healthcare worker with PCR-confirmed SARS-CoV-2 infection or an uninfected control (not recorded which).

The CDR3 sequence: CASSPRDRVGEQFF. In DNA form, the CDR3 reads TGTGCCAGCAGCCCCCGGGACAGGGTCGGTGAGCAGTTCTTC. The genes are TRBV7-3 and TRBJ2-1; 9 bases are shared with TRBD1. CDR1 and CDR2 from the germline V gene are SGHTA and FQGTGA. J was trimmed by 9 bases and V by 5 bases; bases with no gene match: 8. The CDR3 extends over 14 amino acids.